This TCR beta chain was captured by sequencing in a study of blood T cell repertoires in COVID-19. Study overall: PBMCs, B-cell-depleted T cells, or T cells were the source of the cDNA or gDNA that made up the material.

Study processing details: Amplifying reference gene primers gave estimates of nucleated cell counts. Method: immunoSEQ multiplex PCR; TCRdb's copy keeps in-frame clones and lacks some. V and J calls and clone size follow that table, whereas D and trimming were derived from the DNA. The sample has more than 40,000 clones, approximately 84% seen once. CDR1 LNHDA and CDR2 SQIVND come from the germline V gene (reference sequence). J lost 10 bases, V lost 3 bases, and 8 bases had no gene match. The CDR3 has 14 residues. The receptor was isolated from a man aged 50 or older with active COVID-19. The chain combines TRBV19 with TRBJ2-1; 8 nucleotides align to TRBD2. Source material: peripheral blood. The CDR3 region is CASSIKSGGAEQFF. In nucleotides, the CDR3 is TGTGCCAGTAGTATTAAGAGCGGGGGTGCGGAGCAGTTCTTC.